Listed below are T cell receptor beta chains from one sample, sequenced in a study of blood T cell repertoires in COVID-19. TCRdb's copy holds only in-frame clones and misses some; the assay was immunoSEQ multiplex PCR. Of some 250,000 clones listed, roughly 90% are singletons. Sequenced input: PBMCs or T cells enriched from blood (not recorded which). These receptors came from a woman in her twenties or thirties with acute COVID-19. CDR3s include the opening cysteine and the closing phenylalanine or tryptophan. A D gene is named only where the DNA matches it firmly. Some rows have no size entry. The others give once, few or many, or a class for an expanded clone.

.,TRBJ1-1,TRBV5-6,.,TGTGCCAGCAGCTATCTACAGGTGATTGGTTCCAACACTGAAGCTTTCTTT,CASSYLQVIGSNTEAFF
once,TRBJ1-2,TRBV29-1,TRBD1,TGCAGCGTTGTAGGACAGGGGGCAGATGGCTACACCTTC,CSVVGQGADGYTF
few,TRBJ1-2,TRBV6-5,.,TGTGCCAGCACGGGTACGAAAGGCTACACCTTC,CASTGTKGYTF
.,TRBJ1-3,TRBV18,.,TGTGCCAGCTCCCTATCTTCGGGAGGGAGAAACACCATATATTTT,CASSLSSGGRNTIYF
.,TRBJ1-1,TRBV7-9,TRBD1,TGTGCCAGCAGCTCAGGGGGCGGCACTGAAGCTTTCTTT,CASSSGGGTEAFF
.,TRBJ2-5,TRBV27,TRBD2,TGTGCCAGCAGTTTTTCGGGGGGGAAGACCCAGTACTTC,CASSFSGGKTQYF
.,TRBJ2-5,TRBV4-2,TRBD2,TGTGCCAGCCGCCCCAGCGGGGGGGCCTCCCCCACTCGACAAGAGACCCAGTACTTC,CASRPSGGASPTRQETQYF
.,TRBJ1-3,TRBV5-1,TRBD1,TGCGCCAGCAGCTTGGGAGACAGGGGGGATGGAAACACCATATATTTT,CASSLGDRGDGNTIYF
.,TRBJ2-7,TRBV6-2/TRBV6-3,.,TGTGCCAGCAGCGATCGGGGCTACGAGCAGTACTTC,CASSDRGYEQYF
.,TRBJ2-1,TRBV7-2,TRBD2,TGTGCCAGCAGCTTTGAGGGACTAGCGCAGGATGAGCAGTTCTTC,CASSFEGLAQDEQFF
.,TRBJ2-1,TRBV2,.,TGTGCCAGCGCTCCGGGGCGGGGAATAGACAATGAGCAGTTCTTC,CASAPGRGIDNEQFF
once,TRBJ2-7,TRBV7-9,TRBD2,TGTGCCAGCAGCCCACTAGCGGGGGTGGGCGAGCAGTACTTC,CASSPLAGVGEQYF
.,TRBJ1-2,TRBV24-1,TRBD1,TGTGCCACCAGTGATCCGGGACAGCATTTTGGCTACACCTTC,CATSDPGQHFGYTF
.,TRBJ1-2,TRBV19,.,TGTGCCAGTAGTATCGAAGGGGATAACTATGGCTACACCTTC,CASSIEGDNYGYTF
.,TRBJ1-5,TRBV19,.,TGTGCCAGTAAACCGGACGGGGGGAGGGTCGGCCCCCAGCATTTT,CASKPDGGRVGPQHF
once,TRBJ1-1,TRBV7-8,TRBD1,TGTGCCAGCAGCCCTGACTCGACAGGGTTGAACACTGAAGCTTTCTTT,CASSPDSTGLNTEAFF
.,TRBJ2-7,TRBV29-1,.,TGCAGCGTGACCGGCTTCTACGGGTACGAGCAGTACTTC,CSVTGFYGYEQYF
.,TRBJ1-6,TRBV11-2,.,TGTGCCAGCAGCTTAGATGCGGGATATTCACCCCTCCACTTT,CASSLDAGYSPLHF
.,TRBJ1-5,TRBV10-2,.,TGCGCCAGCACGGACAGTAGCAATCAGCCCCAGCATTTT,CASTDSSNQPQHF
.,TRBJ1-2,TRBV4-3,.,TGCGCCAGCAGCCAAGAGGGTGGGGCCTATGGCTACACCTTC,CASSQEGGAYGYTF
.,TRBJ2-7,TRBV5-4,TRBD2,TGTGCCAGCAAAGCGGGGGGTCCGTCAGAGCAGTACTTC,CASKAGGPSEQYF
.,TRBJ2-1,TRBV9,.,TGTGCCAGCAGCTCCCCTAGGTACAATGAGCAGTTCTTC,CASSSPRYNEQFF
once,TRBJ2-7,TRBV19,.,TGTGCCAGTAGTATGTCGGCCTACGAGCAGTACTTC,CASSMSAYEQYF
once,TRBJ1-5,TRBV5-1,.,TGCGCCAGCAGTAATGCGGGGGGGAATCAGCCCCAGCATTTT,CASSNAGGNQPQHF
.,TRBJ1-1,TRBV11-3,.,TGTGCCAGCAGCCATGGATGGGGGGGCCAAGAACCCGCGTTT,CASSHGWGGQEPAF
.,TRBJ1-1,TRBV18,.,TGTGCCAGCTCACTCCAGGGTAAATCGAACACTGAAGCTTTCTTT,CASSLQGKSNTEAFF
.,TRBJ1-2,TRBV11-2,TRBD1,TGTGCCAGCAGCCCCCGACAGGGCGCCTATGGCTACACCTTC,CASSPRQGAYGYTF
.,TRBJ2-7,TRBV19,TRBD1,TGTGCCAGTAGTATTGCCGGACAGGGGACCTACGAGCAGTACTTC,CASSIAGQGTYEQYF
.,TRBJ1-6,TRBV6-5,TRBD1,TGTGCCAGCAGTTACTCGTCAGGGGGTGGTTCACCCCTCCACTTT,CASSYSSGGGSPLHF
.,TRBJ1-4,TRBV7-9,TRBD1,TGTGCCGCAGGGGGACAGGGGGTTGAAAAACTGTTTTTT,CAAGGQGVEKLFF
.,TRBJ2-5,TRBV5-1,.,TGCGCCAGCAGCTTGGGCCAGGGGCCCGCGCAAGAGACCCAGTACTTC,CASSLGQGPAQETQYF
.,TRBJ2-7,TRBV10-2,.,TGCGCCAGCTCACTAGGGTACGAGCAGTACTTC,CASSLGYEQYF
.,TRBJ1-1,TRBV19,TRBD1,TGTGCCACCACTCCGGGACAGGGAGATACTGAAGCTTTCTTT,CATTPGQGDTEAFF
few,TRBJ1-6,TRBV30,.,TGTGCCTGGAGGACAGGCAGGTCACCCCTCCACTTT,CAWRTGRSPLHF
.,TRBJ2-7,TRBV6-2/TRBV6-3,TRBD1,TGTGCCAGCAGTTTCGGACAGGACTCCTACGAGCAGTACTTC,CASSFGQDSYEQYF
.,TRBJ2-2,TRBV7-9,.,TGTGCCAGCAGCCAAAGCAGGGGAGACACCGGGGAGCTGTTTTTT,CASSQSRGDTGELFF
.,TRBJ1-4,TRBV2,.,TGTGCCAGCAGTAGGGACACAACTAATGAAAAACTGTTTTTT,CASSRDTTNEKLFF
.,TRBJ1-3,TRBV18,TRBD1,TGTGCCAGCTCACCTTACAGGGGATCTGGAAACACCATATATTTT,CASSPYRGSGNTIYF
.,TRBJ1-1,TRBV2,TRBD1,TGTGCCAGCAAAATACAGGGGATGCTGGTCGACACTGAAGCTTTCTTT,CASKIQGMLVDTEAFF
.,TRBJ1-6,TRBV9,.,TGTGCCAGCAGCTCCAGCGGTTCACCCCTCCACTTT,CASSSSGSPLHF
.,TRBJ2-1,TRBV6-4,TRBD1,TGTGCCAGCAGTGGTTACAGGGGAAGCTCCTACAATGAGCAGTTCTTC,CASSGYRGSSYNEQFF
.,TRBJ1-2,TRBV2,.,TGTGCCAGCAGTGAACTTGAGGGCTACACCTTC,CASSELEGYTF